Listed below are T cell receptor beta chains from one sample, sequenced in a study of shared clonotypes between healthy human individuals. Sequenced by immunoSEQ multiplex PCR; TCRdb stores in-frame clones only, minus some. The sample yields 2 million to 2.5 million clones, about 93% seen once. Sequenced: naive CD8+ T cells from PBMCs. Receptor source: a man aged 18-30 years in good health. Some clones in this sample may be carry-over from other donors' samples. CDR3s include the opening cysteine and the closing phenylalanine or tryptophan. The D gene is left open where the match is weak. Rows may omit the clone size; those that give it use once, few, many or a size class.

TRBV6-4	TRBJ2-1	NA	TRBD2	TGTGCCAGCAGTGAAGGGACTAGCGGGAGCAATGAGCAGTTCTTC	CASSEGTSGSNEQFF
TRBV19	TRBJ1-2	NA	TRBD1	TGTGCCAGTACCCCCGACAGGGAGGGAACTAACTATGGCTACACCTTC	CASTPDREGTNYGYTF
TRBV29-1	TRBJ1-1	NA	TRBD1	TGCAGCGTAACACTCCCACGGGACAGGGCCCAGGAAGCTTTCTTT	CSVTLPRDRAQEAFF
TRBV15	TRBJ1-4	NA	NA	TGTGCCACCAGCAGTTCGGGGTTTAATGAAAAACTGTTTTTT	CATSSSGFNEKLFF
TRBV27	TRBJ2-7	NA	TRBD1	TGTGCCAGCAGTTTATTAGGACAGGGGTACGAGCAGTACTTC	CASSLLGQGYEQYF
TRBV10-3	TRBJ2-1	NA	NA	TGTGCCATCAGTGATGCAGGTGATGAGCAGTTCTTC	CAISDAGDEQFF
TRBV7-6	TRBJ2-1	NA	NA	TGTGCCAGCAGCTTGGACTCAGGGGTTGAGCAGTTCTTC	CASSLDSGVEQFF
TRBV7-3	TRBJ2-2	NA	NA	TGTGCCAGCAGCCCCTGGAACACCGGGGAGCTGTTTTTT	CASSPWNTGELFF
TRBV4-1	TRBJ1-2	NA	TRBD1	TGCGCCAGCAGCCAGGGGAGCGGGGGGACAGCGACTAACTATGGCTACACCTTC	CASSQGSGGTATNYGYTF
TRBV4-3	TRBJ2-1	NA	TRBD1	TGCGCCAGCAGCCAAGTTCTGTTGTCGGGACAGCTCTACAATGAGCAGTTCTTC	CASSQVLLSGQLYNEQFF
TRBV7-2	TRBJ2-3	once	TRBD2	TGTGCCAGCAGCCCCTTAGCGGGAGGCACACCGGATACGCAGTATTTT	CASSPLAGGTPDTQYF
TRBV2	TRBJ2-1	NA	NA	TGTGCCAGCGGAGGAAGGGAAGATGAGCAGTTCTTC	CASGGREDEQFF
TRBV7-9	TRBJ2-1	NA	NA	TGTGCCAGCAGCTTGCATGAGCAGTTCTTC	CASSLHEQFF
TRBV7-2	TRBJ2-7	NA	NA	TGTGCCAGCAGCTACTGGACAGTCTACGAGCAGTACTTC	CASSYWTVYEQYF
TRBV7-9	TRBJ2-2	once	NA	TGTGCCAGCAGCTTCGGGCCCAACACCGGGGAGCTGTTTTTT	CASSFGPNTGELFF
TRBV2	TRBJ1-1	NA	NA	TGTGCCAGCAGTGAAGCGGAGTATGCTTTCTTT	CASSEAEYAFF
TRBV7-9	TRBJ1-4	NA	TRBD1	TGTGCCAGCACCGAAACAGGGGTTAATGAAAAACTGTTTTTT	CASTETGVNEKLFF
TRBV30	TRBJ2-7	NA	NA	TGTGCCTGGAGTGAGCTCCGGCTCTCCCACGAGCAGTACTTC	CAWSELRLSHEQYF
TRBV7-9	TRBJ1-5	NA	NA	TGTGCCAGCAGCTCCACAGATCAGCCCCAGCATTTT	CASSSTDQPQHF
TRBV29-1	TRBJ2-1	NA	TRBD2	TGCAGCGTCGTCCAGACTAGCGGGGGATACAATGAGCAGTTCTTC	CSVVQTSGGYNEQFF
TRBV4-1	TRBJ2-5	NA	NA	TGCGCCAGCAGCCAAGGGTCGGCTGATACGGAGACCCAGTACTTC	CASSQGSADTETQYF
TRBV6-6	TRBJ2-5	NA	NA	TGTGCCAGCACCACAGGGTCCTGGGAGACCCAGTACTTC	CASTTGSWETQYF
TRBV4-3	TRBJ2-7	NA	TRBD2	TGCGCCAGCAGCCAAGATTCCCGGACTAGCGGCGAGCAGTACTTC	CASSQDSRTSGEQYF
TRBV15	TRBJ1-3	NA	TRBD1	TGTGCCACCAGCAGACGGACAGGGGCTGGAAACACCATATATTTT	CATSRRTGAGNTIYF
TRBV4-1	TRBJ1-3	NA	TRBD1	TGCGCCAGCAGCACAGGGGTAGGAAACACCATATATTTT	CASSTGVGNTIYF
TRBV2	TRBJ2-1	NA	NA	TGTGCCAGCAGCGTCATCTCCGGCGACAGACACTCCTACAATGAGCAGTTCTTC	CASSVISGDRHSYNEQFF
TRBV7-8	TRBJ2-1	NA	TRBD2	TGTGCCAGCAGCTTAGCGACTAGCGGGAGTTATAATGAGCAGTTCTTC	CASSLATSGSYNEQFF
TRBV29-1	TRBJ2-1	once	TRBD2	TGCAGCGTTGTAACGGGACTAGGCCTCTACAATGAGCAGTTCTTC	CSVVTGLGLYNEQFF
TRBV28	TRBJ2-1	NA	NA	TGTGCCAGCAGTTTCATGGCTCCATTAGACAATGAGCAGTTCTTC	CASSFMAPLDNEQFF
TRBV11-2	TRBJ2-7	once	TRBD1	TGTGCCAGCAGCCACCGGGACAGTACTTACGAGCAGTACTTC	CASSHRDSTYEQYF
TRBV9	TRBJ2-3	NA	TRBD2	TGTGCCAGCAGCCCCGGGACTAGCGGAAGCACAGATACGCAGTATTTT	CASSPGTSGSTDTQYF
TRBV4-2	TRBJ2-3	NA	TRBD2	TGTGCCAGCAGCCTGTTACTAGCGGGGAGCACAGATACGCAGTATTTT	CASSLLLAGSTDTQYF
TRBV5-6	TRBJ1-2	NA	NA	TGTGCCAGCAGCCCCCGGGCCTTTTATGGCTACACCTTC	CASSPRAFYGYTF
TRBV6-1	TRBJ2-7	NA	TRBD2	TGTGCCAGCACTTGGCGGGAGGGATACGAGCAGTACTTC	CASTWREGYEQYF
TRBV7-8	TRBJ2-7	NA	TRBD2	TGTGCCAGCAGCTTAGCGAGGGAGGGCCAGGGTTACGAGCAGTACTTC	CASSLAREGQGYEQYF
TRBV27	TRBJ2-4	NA	NA	TGTGCCAGCAGCCACCGGCGAGGGAAGGAAGCCAAAAACATTCAGTACTTC	CASSHRRGKEAKNIQYF
TRBV9	TRBJ2-5	NA	NA	TGTGCCAGCAGCGTATGGGACGGCTCAGCGACCCAGTACTTC	CASSVWDGSATQYF
TRBV4-1	TRBJ1-1	few	NA	TGCGCCAGCAGCCAGTTCATGAACACTGAAGCTTTCTTT	CASSQFMNTEAFF
TRBV28	TRBJ2-1	NA	NA	TGTGCCAGCAGTCCACCCCCGAGGTCGGGCCCCAATGAGCAGTTCTTC	CASSPPPRSGPNEQFF
TRBV28	TRBJ1-1	NA	TRBD1	TGTGCCAGCAGGCCTCCGGGACAGGATTTAATGAACACTGAAGCTTTCTTT	CASRPPGQDLMNTEAFF
TRBV27	TRBJ2-7	NA	TRBD1	TGTGCCAGCAGTCTCGGACAGGGATCCTACGAGCAGTACTTC	CASSLGQGSYEQYF
TRBV27	TRBJ2-7	once	TRBD2	TGTGCCAGCAGCTTAAATAGCGGGAGCCCCTACGAGCAGTACTTC	CASSLNSGSPYEQYF
TRBV27	TRBJ1-5	NA	NA	TGTGCCAGCAGTCCCCGCTCAGGGGATGGCAATCAGCCCCAGCATTTT	CASSPRSGDGNQPQHF
TRBV9	TRBJ1-3	NA	NA	TGTGCCAGCAGCGCGGACGGGGGAAACACCATATATTTT	CASSADGGNTIYF
TRBV27	TRBJ2-1	NA	NA	TGTGCCAGCAGTTTACGCCACTCATACAATGAGCAGTTCTTC	CASSLRHSYNEQFF
TRBV9	TRBJ1-2	NA	NA	TGTGCCAGCAGCCCGTCGTCGAAATCAGCCTATGGCTACACCTTC	CASSPSSKSAYGYTF
TRBV18	TRBJ2-1	NA	NA	TGTGCCAGCTCACCAGTCTTGGGCAAGGAGCAGTTCTTC	CASSPVLGKEQFF
TRBV4-2	TRBJ2-7	NA	NA	TGTGCCAGCAGCCAAGGTTACGGGAGTGGAGACGAGCAGTACTTC	CASSQGYGSGDEQYF
TRBV9	TRBJ1-5	NA	TRBD1	TGTGCCAGCAGTGGGACAGAAAATCAGCCCCAGCATTTT	CASSGTENQPQHF